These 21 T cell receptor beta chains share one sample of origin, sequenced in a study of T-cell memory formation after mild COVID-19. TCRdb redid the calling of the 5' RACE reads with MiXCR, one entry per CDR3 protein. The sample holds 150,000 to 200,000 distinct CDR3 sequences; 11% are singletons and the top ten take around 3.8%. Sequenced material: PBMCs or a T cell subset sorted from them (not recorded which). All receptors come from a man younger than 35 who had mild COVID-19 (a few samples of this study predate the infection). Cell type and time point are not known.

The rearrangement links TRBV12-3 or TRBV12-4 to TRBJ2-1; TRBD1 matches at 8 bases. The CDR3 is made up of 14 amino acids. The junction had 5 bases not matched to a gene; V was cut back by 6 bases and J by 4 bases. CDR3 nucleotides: TGTGCCAGCAGCACGGACAGGGATTACAATGAGCAGTTCTTC. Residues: CASSTDRDYNEQFF.

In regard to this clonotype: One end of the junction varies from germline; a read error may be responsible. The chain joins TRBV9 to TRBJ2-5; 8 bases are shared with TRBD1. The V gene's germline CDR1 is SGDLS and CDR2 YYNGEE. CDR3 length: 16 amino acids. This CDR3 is CASSIRTGSYQEIQYF. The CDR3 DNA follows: TGTGCCAGCAGCATTCGGACAGGGAGCTACCAAGAGATCCAGTACTTC.

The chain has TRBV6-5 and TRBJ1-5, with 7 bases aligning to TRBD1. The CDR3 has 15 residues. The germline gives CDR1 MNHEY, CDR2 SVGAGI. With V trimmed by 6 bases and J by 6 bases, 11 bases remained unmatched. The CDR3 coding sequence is TGTGCCAGCAGCCCACTTGACAGGGAGGTTCAGCCCCAGCATTTT. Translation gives CASSPLDREVQPQHF.

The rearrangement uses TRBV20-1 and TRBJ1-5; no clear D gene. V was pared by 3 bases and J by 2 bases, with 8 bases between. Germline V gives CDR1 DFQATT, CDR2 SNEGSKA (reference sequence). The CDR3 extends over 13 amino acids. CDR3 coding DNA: TGCAGTGCTAGGTATGAGGGCAATCAGCCCCAGCATTTT. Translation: CSARYEGNQPQHF.

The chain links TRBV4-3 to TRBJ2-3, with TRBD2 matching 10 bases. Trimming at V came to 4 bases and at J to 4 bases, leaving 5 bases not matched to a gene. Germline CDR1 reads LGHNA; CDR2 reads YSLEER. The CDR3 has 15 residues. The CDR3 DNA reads TGCGCCAGCAGCCCTAGCGGGGGCGGGCCAGATACGCAGTATTTT. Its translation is CASSPSGGGPDTQYF.

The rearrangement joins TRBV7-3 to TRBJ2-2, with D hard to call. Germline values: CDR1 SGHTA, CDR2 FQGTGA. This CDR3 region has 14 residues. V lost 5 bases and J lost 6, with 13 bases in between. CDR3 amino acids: CASSLIDRPGELFF. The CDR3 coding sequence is TGTGCCAGCAGCCTAATAGATAGACCCGGGGAGCTGTTTTTT.

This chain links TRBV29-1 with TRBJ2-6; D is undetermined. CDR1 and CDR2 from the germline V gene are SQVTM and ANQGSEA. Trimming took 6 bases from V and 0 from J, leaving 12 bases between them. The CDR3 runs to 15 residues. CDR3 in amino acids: CSVAAPHSGANVLTF. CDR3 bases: TGCAGCGTGGCAGCACCCCACTCTGGGGCCAACGTCCTGACTTTC.

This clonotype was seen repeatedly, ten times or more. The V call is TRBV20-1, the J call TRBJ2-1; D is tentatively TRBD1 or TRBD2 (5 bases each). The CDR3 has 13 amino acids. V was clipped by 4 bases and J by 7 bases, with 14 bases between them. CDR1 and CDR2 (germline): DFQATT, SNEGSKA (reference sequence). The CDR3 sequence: CSAKSGTLNEQFF. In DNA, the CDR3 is TGCAGTGCTAAATCCGGGACGCTGAATGAGCAGTTCTTC.

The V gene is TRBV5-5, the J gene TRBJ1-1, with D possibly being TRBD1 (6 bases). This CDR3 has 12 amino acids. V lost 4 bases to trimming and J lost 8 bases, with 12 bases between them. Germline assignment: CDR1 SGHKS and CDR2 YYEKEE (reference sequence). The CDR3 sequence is CASSPGQTEAFF. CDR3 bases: TGTGCCAGCAGCCCCGGACAGACAGAAGCTTTCTTT.

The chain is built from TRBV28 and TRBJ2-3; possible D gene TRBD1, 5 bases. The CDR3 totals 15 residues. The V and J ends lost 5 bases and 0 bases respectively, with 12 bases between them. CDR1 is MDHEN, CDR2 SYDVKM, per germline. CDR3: CASSGASRSTDTQYF. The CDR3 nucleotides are TGTGCCAGCAGTGGGGCGAGTAGGAGCACAGATACGCAGTATTTT.

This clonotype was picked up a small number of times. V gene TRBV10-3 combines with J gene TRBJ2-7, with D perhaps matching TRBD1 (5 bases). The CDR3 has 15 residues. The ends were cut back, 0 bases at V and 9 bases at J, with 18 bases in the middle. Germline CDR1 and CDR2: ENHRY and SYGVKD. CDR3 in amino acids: CAISESWEGAARQYF. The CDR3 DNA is TGTGCCATCAGTGAGTCATGGGAAGGGGCAGCTCGGCAGTACTTC.

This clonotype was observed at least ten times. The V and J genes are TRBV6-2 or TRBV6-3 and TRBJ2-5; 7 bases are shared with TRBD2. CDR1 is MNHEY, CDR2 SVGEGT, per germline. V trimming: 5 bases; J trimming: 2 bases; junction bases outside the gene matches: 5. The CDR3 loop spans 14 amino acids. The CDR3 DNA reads TGTGCCAGCAGTCCCTCCGGGGGGCAAGAGACCCAGTACTTC. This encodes CASSPSGGQETQYF.

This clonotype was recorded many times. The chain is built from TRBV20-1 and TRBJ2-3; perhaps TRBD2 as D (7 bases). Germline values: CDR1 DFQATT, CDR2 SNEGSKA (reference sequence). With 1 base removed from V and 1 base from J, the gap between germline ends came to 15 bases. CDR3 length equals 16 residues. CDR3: CSARARGGFRTDTQYF. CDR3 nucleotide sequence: TGCAGTGCTAGAGCGAGGGGGGGCTTTCGCACAGATACGCAGTATTTT.

Here the CDR3 DNA reads TGTGCCAGCAGCGCCGGTCTGACCCTCTACACCAGCACAGATACGCAGTATTTT. Translation gives CASSAGLTLYTSTDTQYF. The genes are TRBV9 and TRBJ2-3, with D unresolved. Germline V gives CDR1 SGDLS, CDR2 YYNGEE. V was shortened by 3 bases and J by 0 bases, with 20 bases between the two germline ends. The CDR3 covers 18 residues. The full variable domain, in which reference TRBV9 and TRBJ2-3 provide the parts outside the CDR3, is DSGVTQTPKHLITATGQRVTLRCSPRSGDLSVYWYQQSLDQGLQFLIQYYNGEERAKGNILERFSAQQFPDLHSELNLSSLELGDSALYFCASSAGLTLYTSTDTQYFGPGTRLTVL.

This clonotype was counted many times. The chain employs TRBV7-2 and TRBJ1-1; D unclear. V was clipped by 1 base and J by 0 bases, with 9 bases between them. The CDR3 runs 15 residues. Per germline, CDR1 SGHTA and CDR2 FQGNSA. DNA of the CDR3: TGTGCCAGCAGCTTAGACCCGGTAATGAACACTGAAGCTTTCTTT. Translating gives CASSLDPVMNTEAFF.

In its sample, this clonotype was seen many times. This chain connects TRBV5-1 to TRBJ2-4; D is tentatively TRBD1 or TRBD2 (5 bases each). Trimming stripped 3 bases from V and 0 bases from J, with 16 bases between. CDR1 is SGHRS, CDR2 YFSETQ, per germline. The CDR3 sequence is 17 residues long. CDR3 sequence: CASSSGPTVLAKNIQYF. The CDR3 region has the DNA TGCGCCAGCAGCTCGGGGCCGACAGTTCTAGCCAAAAACATTCAGTACTTC.

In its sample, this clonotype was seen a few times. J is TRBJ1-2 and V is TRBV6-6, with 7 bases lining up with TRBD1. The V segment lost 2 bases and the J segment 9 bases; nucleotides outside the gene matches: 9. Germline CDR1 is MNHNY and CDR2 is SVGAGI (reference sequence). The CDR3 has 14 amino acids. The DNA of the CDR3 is TGTGCCAGCAGTTACAGAAGGGACAGCGACCGCTACACCTTC. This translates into CASSYRRDSDRYTF.

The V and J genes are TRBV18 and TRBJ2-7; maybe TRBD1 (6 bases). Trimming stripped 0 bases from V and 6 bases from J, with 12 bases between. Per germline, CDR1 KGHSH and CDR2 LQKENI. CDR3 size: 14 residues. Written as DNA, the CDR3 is TGTGCCAGCTCACCACCGTCAGGGACAAGCGAGCAGTACTTC. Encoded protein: CASSPPSGTSEQYF.

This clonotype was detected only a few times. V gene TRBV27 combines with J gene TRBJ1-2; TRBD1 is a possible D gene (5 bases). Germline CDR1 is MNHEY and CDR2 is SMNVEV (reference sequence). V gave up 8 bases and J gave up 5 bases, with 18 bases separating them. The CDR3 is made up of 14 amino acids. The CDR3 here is CASRASGRLYGYTF. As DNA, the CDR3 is TGTGCCAGCCGAGCATCGGGACGCTTATATGGCTACACCTTC.

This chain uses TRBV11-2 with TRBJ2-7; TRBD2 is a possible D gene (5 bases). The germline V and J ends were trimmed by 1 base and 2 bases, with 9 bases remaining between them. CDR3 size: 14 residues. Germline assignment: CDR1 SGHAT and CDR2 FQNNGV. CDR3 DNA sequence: TGTGCCAGCAGCTTAGGGCACGGGACCTACGAGCAGTACTTC. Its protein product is CASSLGHGTYEQYF.

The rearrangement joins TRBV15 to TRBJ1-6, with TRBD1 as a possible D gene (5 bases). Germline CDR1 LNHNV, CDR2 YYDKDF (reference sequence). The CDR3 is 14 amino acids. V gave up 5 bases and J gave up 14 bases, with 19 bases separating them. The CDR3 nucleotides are TGTGCCACCAGCTGGGGACCGACCTTGGGAGCCCTCCACTTT. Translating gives CATSWGPTLGALHF.